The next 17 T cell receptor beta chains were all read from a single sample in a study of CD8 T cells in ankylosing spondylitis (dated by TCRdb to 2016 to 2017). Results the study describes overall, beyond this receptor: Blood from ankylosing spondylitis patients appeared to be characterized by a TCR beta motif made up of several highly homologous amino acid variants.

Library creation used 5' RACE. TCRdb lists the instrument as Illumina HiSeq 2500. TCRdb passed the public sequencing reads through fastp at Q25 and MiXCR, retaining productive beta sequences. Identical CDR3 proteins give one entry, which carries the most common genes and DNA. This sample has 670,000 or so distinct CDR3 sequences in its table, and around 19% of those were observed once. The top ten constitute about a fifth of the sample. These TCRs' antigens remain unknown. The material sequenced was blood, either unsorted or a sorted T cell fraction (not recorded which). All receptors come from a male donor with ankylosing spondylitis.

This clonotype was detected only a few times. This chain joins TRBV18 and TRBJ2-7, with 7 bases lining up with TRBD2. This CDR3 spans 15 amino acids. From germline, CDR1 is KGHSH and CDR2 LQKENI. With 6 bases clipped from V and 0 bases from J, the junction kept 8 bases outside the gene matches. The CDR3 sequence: CASSPTRGSSYEQYF. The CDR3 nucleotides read TGTGCCAGCTCCCCGACCCGCGGGAGCTCCTACGAGCAGTACTTC.

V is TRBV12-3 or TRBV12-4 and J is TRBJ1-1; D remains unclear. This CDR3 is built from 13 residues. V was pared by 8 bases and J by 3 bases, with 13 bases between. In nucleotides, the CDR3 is TGTGCCAGCCGACGGGGTTTCGACACTGAAGCTTTCTTT. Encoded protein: CASRRGFDTEAFF.

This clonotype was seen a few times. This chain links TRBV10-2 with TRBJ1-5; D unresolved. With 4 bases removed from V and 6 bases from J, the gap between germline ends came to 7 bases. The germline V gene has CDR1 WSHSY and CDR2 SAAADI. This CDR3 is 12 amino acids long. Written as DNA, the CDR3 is TGCGCCAGCAGTGTGCTGGGTCAGCCCCAGCATTTT. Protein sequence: CASSVLGQPQHF.

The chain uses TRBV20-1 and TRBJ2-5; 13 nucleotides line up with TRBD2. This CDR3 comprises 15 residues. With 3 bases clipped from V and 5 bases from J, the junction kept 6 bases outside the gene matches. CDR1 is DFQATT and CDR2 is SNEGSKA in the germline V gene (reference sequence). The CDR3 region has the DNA TGCAGTGCTAGCAATCGACTAGCGGGAGGCGAGACCCAGTACTTC. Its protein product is CSASNRLAGGETQYF.

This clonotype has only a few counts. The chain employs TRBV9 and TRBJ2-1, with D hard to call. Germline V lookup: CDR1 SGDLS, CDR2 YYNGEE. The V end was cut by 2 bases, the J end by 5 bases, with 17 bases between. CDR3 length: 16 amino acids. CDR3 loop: CASSVAGPQWDNEQFF. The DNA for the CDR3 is TGTGCCAGCAGCGTGGCCGGGCCCCAGTGGGACAATGAGCAGTTCTTC.

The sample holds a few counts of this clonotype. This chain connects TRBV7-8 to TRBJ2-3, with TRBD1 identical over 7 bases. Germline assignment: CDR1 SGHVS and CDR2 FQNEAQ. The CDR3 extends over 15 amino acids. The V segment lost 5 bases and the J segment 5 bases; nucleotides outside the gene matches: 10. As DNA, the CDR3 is TGTGCCAGCAGCCCAGGGACAGTAAGGGGAGATACGCAGTATTTT. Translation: CASSPGTVRGDTQYF. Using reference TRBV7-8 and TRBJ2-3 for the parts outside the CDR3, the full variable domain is GAGVSQSPRYKVAKRGQDVALRCDPISGHVSLFWYQQALGQGPEFLTYFQNEAQLDKSGLPSDRFFAERPEGSVSTLKIQRTQQEDSAVYLCASSPGTVRGDTQYFGPGTRLTVL.

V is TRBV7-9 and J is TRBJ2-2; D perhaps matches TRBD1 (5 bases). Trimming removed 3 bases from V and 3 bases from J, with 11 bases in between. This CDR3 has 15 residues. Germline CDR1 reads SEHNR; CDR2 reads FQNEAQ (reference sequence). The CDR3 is CASSFAPTDTGELFF. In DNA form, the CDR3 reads TGTGCCAGCAGCTTTGCCCCGACAGACACCGGGGAGCTGTTTTTT.

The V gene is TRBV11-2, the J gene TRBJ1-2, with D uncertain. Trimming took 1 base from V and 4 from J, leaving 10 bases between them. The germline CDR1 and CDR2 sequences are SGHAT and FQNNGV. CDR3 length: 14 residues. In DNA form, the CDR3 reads TGTGCCAGCAGCTTAGTTATAGGCGGCTATGGCTACACCTTC. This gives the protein CASSLVIGGYGYTF.

DNA of the CDR3: TGTGCCAGCAGTTTATCCCACAGGGGGGACACAGATACGCAGTATTTT. This translates into CASSLSHRGDTDTQYF. The chain combines TRBV27 with TRBJ2-3; TRBD1 matches at 8 bases. The CDR3 spans 16 residues. With V trimmed by 0 bases and J by 2 bases, 4 bases remained unmatched. Germline V gene sequence: CDR1 MNHEY, CDR2 SMNVEV (reference sequence).

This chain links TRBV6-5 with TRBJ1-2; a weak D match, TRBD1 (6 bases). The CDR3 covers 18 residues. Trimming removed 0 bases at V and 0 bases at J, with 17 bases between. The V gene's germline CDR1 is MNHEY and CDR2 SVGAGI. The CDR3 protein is CASSYSLGGAEANYGYTF. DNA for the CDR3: TGTGCCAGCAGTTACTCTCTTGGGGGGGCCGAAGCTAACTATGGCTACACCTTC.

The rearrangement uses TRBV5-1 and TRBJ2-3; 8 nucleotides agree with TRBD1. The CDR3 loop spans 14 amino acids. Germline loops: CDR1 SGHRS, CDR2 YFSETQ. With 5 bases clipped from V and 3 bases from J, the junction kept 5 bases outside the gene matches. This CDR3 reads CASSTGGRTDTQYF. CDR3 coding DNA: TGCGCCAGCAGTACAGGGGGAAGGACAGATACGCAGTATTTT.

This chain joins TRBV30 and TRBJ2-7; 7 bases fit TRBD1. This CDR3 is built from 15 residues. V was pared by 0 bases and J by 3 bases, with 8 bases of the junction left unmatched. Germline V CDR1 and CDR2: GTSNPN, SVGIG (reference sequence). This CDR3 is CAWSVKGTALYEQYF. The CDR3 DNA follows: TGTGCCTGGAGTGTGAAAGGGACAGCACTCTACGAGCAGTACTTC.

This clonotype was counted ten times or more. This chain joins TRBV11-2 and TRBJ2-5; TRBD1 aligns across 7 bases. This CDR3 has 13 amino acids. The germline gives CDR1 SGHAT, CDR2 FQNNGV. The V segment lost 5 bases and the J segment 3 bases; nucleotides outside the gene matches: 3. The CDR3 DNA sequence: TGTGCCAGCAGCCGCGACAGGGAAGAGACCCAGTACTTC. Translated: CASSRDREETQYF.

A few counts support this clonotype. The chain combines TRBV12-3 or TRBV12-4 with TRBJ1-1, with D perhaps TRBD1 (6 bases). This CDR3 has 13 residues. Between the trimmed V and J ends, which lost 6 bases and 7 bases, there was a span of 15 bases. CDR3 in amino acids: CASRPTRGSEAFF. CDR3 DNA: TGTGCCAGCAGACCAACAAGGGGGAGTGAAGCTTTCTTT.

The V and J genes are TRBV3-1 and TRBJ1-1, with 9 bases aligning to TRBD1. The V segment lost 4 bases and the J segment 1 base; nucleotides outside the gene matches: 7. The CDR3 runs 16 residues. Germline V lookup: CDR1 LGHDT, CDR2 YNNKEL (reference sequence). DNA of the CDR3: TGTGCCAGCAGCCTCACGGGACAGGGTTCGAACACTGAAGCTTTCTTT. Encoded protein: CASSLTGQGSNTEAFF.

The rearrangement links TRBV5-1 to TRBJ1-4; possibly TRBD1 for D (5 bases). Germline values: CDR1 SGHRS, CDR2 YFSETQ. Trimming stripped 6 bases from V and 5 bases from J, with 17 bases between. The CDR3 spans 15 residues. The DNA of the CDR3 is TGCGCCAGCACCCCCGGGGCCGGGTACAATGAAAAACTGTTTTTT. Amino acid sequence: CASTPGAGYNEKLFF.

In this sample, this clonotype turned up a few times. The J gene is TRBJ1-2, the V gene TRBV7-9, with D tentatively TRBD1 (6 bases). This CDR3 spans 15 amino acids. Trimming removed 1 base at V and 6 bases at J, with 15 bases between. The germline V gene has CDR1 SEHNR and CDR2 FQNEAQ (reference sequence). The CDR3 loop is CASSLVGRGVDGYTF. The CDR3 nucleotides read TGTGCCAGCAGCTTAGTCGGCAGGGGCGTAGATGGCTACACCTTC. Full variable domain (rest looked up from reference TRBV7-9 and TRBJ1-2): DTGVSQNPRHKITKRGQNVTFRCDPISEHNRLYWYRQTLGQGPEFLTYFQNEAQLEKSRLLSDRFSAERPKGSFSTLEIQRTEQGDSAMYLCASSLVGRGVDGYTFGSGTRLTVV.